The subject of this entry is one T cell receptor beta chain. Its antigen is still unknown. These data are taken from a study of shared clonotypes between healthy human individuals. Overall study: Researchers assigned three CD4 naive, three CD4 memory, two CD8 naive and one CD8 memory plate to each donor. Broader study findings: Larger estimated richness was generally seen in naive subsets than in memory subsets. Owing to a small donor count, the genetic and exposure-history diversity represented was limited.

Germline loops: CDR1 SGHNT, CDR2 YYREEE (reference sequence). The CDR3 is 14 residues long. Trimming shortened V by 4 bases and J by 5 bases, and 13 bases separated the two germline ends. For sorted subsets, roughly 200 ng DNA per replicate equaled 30,000 or so T cell genomes. The method was immunoSEQ multiplex PCR; TCRdb's version includes in-frame clones alone and lacks a portion of them. The profile shows roughly 110,000 clones, about 70% of them singletons. Material for sequencing was memory CD8+ T cells sorted from blood. Subset in this sample: CD45RO+ cells pooled with CCR7-negative TemRA cells. The chain links TRBV5-4 to TRBJ1-5, with a weak D call TRBD1 (6 bases). The TCR comes from a woman in her twenties or thirties in good health. CDR3 sequence (DNA): TGTGCCAGCAGCAGCGAGGGGGAACATCAGCCCCAGCATTTT. Translation: CASSSEGEHQPQHF.